The 32 T cell receptor beta chains below were found in one sample sequenced in a study of cytomegalovirus exposure and HLA in healthy donors (dated by TCRdb to the late 2010s). Libraries were built with the immunoSEQ multiplex PCR assay. The multiplex PCR relied on a mix of 60 forward primers for TCR Vbeta segments and 13 reverse primers for TCR Jbeta segments. TCRdb stores this immuneACCESS table with in-frame sequences only. Part of the clones is absent; in the studies checked, under half of the shortfall reflects unresolved V genes, and no reason is known for the rest. This sample lists approximately 150,000 clones; 80% were detected once. The ten biggest clones cover roughly 4.7% of the sample. The sample comprised PBMCs. These receptors were taken from a man aged 40-50 years in good health and CMV-seronegative.

This chain connects TRBV7-3 to TRBJ2-3; unclear D gene. Germline V gene sequence: CDR1 SGHTA, CDR2 FQGTGA. V dropped 5 bases and J dropped 0 bases, with 6 bases sitting between them. The CDR3 sequence is 13 residues long. Here the CDR3 reads CASSPQSTDTQYF. The CDR3 DNA sequence: TGTGCCAGCAGCCCACAGAGCACAGATACGCAGTATTTT.

The V gene is TRBV6-5, the J gene TRBJ1-1, with TRBD1 identical over 11 bases. Germline CDR1 MNHEY, CDR2 SVGAGI. The V gene end was trimmed by 2 bases and the J gene end by 0 bases; junction bases not matched to a gene: 2. The CDR3 is 16 amino acids. CDR3 nucleotide sequence: TGTGCCAGCAGTTACGGGACAGGGGGACTGAACACTGAAGCTTTCTTT. Translation gives CASSYGTGGLNTEAFF.

In its sample, this clone was seen a few times. The genes are TRBV2 and TRBJ1-4; 9 bases are shared with TRBD1. Trimming took 5 bases from V and 5 from J; bases not matched to a gene: 6. From germline, CDR1 is SNHLY and CDR2 FYNNEI. The CDR3 has 15 residues. The CDR3 bases are TGTGCCAGCAGTTTAGGACAGGGGCGGAATGAAAAACTGTTTTTT. Protein product: CASSLGQGRNEKLFF. The entire variable domain, with the rest obtained from reference TRBV2 and TRBJ1-4, is as follows: EPEVTQTPSHQVTQMGQEVILRCVPISNHLYFYWYRQILGQKVEFLVSFYNNEISEKSEIFDDQFSVERPDGSNFTLKIRSTKLEDSAMYFCASSLGQGRNEKLFFGSGTQLSVL.

The chain recombines TRBV28 with TRBJ1-4, with TRBD1 as a possible D gene (6 bases). Trimming pared 2 bases from V and 6 bases from J, leaving 13 bases between. Germline lookup yields CDR1 MDHEN and CDR2 SYDVKM. The CDR3 totals 15 residues. Here the CDR3 reads CASSLVLGADEKLFF. Here the CDR3 DNA reads TGTGCCAGCAGTTTAGTTTTGGGGGCTGATGAAAAACTGTTTTTT.

This chain joins TRBV12-5 and TRBJ2-7; D not resolved. Germline CDR1 LGHNT, CDR2 FRNRAP. V was trimmed by 5 bases and J by 0 bases, leaving 11 bases between them. CDR3 length: 14 amino acids. The CDR3 protein is CASGLQPSSYEQYF. The DNA of the CDR3 is TGTGCTAGTGGTCTCCAGCCTAGCTCCTACGAGCAGTACTTC.

This chain links TRBV15 with TRBJ1-5, with TRBD1 identical over 7 bases. V shed 2 bases and J 6 bases; nucleotides not matched to a gene: 7. This CDR3 has 15 amino acids. Germline values: CDR1 LNHNV, CDR2 YYDKDF (reference sequence). This chain's CDR3 is CATSRLTTGAQPQHF. CDR3 nucleotide sequence: TGTGCCACCAGCAGATTGACCACAGGGGCTCAGCCCCAGCATTTT. Using reference TRBV15 and TRBJ1-5 for the parts outside the CDR3, the full variable domain is DAMVIQNPRYQVTQFGKPVTLSCSQTLNHNVMYWYQQKSSQAPKLLFHYYDKDFNNEADTPDNFQSRRPNTSFCFLDIRSPGLGDTAMYLCATSRLTTGAQPQHFGDGTRLSIL.

The J gene is TRBJ2-5, the V gene TRBV6-5, with D unresolved. The DNA end lines up better with TRBJ2-7; the J call may be wrong. Per germline, CDR1 MNHEY and CDR2 SVGAGI. This CDR3 contains 14 residues. CDR3: CASSSMAGSYEQYF. The DNA for the CDR3 is TGTGCCAGCAGTTCAATGGCAGGCTCCTACGAGCAGTACTTC.

The sample holds a few counts of this clone. The J gene is TRBJ2-1, the V gene TRBV11-2; D unresolved. Trimming cost V 3 bases and J 7 bases, with 7 bases left between them. The CDR3 has 12 amino acids. Germline CDR1 reads SGHAT; CDR2 reads FQNNGV. This chain's CDR3 is CASSFVRNEQFF. CDR3 nucleotide sequence: TGTGCCAGCAGCTTCGTGCGGAATGAGCAGTTCTTC.

This clone was observed a few times. The V call is TRBV7-9, the J call TRBJ2-7; 8 bases fit TRBD1. The CDR3 is made up of 15 amino acids. Germline assignment: CDR1 SEHNR and CDR2 FQNEAQ (reference sequence). The trim removed 5 bases at V and 2 bases at J, leaving 8 bases unmatched. The CDR3 region is CASSVTGGTTYEQYF. The CDR3 bases are TGTGCCAGCAGCGTTACAGGGGGTACTACCTACGAGCAGTACTTC.

This rearrangement joins TRBV7-9 to TRBJ2-7; 8 positions match TRBD1. The CDR3 extends over 15 amino acids. CDR1 is SEHNR, CDR2 FQNEAQ, per germline (reference sequence). J was trimmed by 5 bases and V by 5 bases; bases with no gene match: 11. Here the CDR3 DNA reads TGTGCCAGCAGCCTATCTCAGGGGGCCGGGGACGAGCAGTACTTC. This gives the protein CASSLSQGAGDEQYF.

The chain links TRBV7-6 to TRBJ1-6; D gene unclear. There are 15 residues in the CDR3. The V and J ends lost 0 bases and 6 bases respectively, with 9 bases between them. Germline CDR1 reads SGHVS; CDR2 reads FNYEAQ. Written as DNA, the CDR3 is TGTGCCAGCAGCTTAGCCGGCGGACTTAATTCACCCCTCCACTTT. Protein: CASSLAGGLNSPLHF.

This chain links TRBV11-2 with TRBJ1-1; possible D gene TRBD1, 5 bases. Germline V CDR1 and CDR2: SGHAT, FQNNGV. V was cut by 8 bases and J by 5 bases, with 21 bases left in between. The length of the CDR3 is 15 residues. CDR3 nucleotides: TGTGCCAGCGGACGGCAATTGGGGCGGGGGACTGAAGCTTTCTTT. Its translation is CASGRQLGRGTEAFF.

This rearrangement joins TRBV11-3 to TRBJ1-1, with D tentatively TRBD1 (6 bases). The length of the CDR3 is 17 residues. V was shortened by 5 bases and J by 1 base, with 20 bases between the two germline ends. Germline lookup yields CDR1 SGHNT and CDR2 YENEEA. CDR3 sequence reads: CASSPKPPGHPNTEAFF. For the CDR3, the DNA is TGTGCCAGCAGCCCCAAACCCCCGGGACATCCGAACACTGAAGCTTTCTTT.

In its sample, this clone was seen a few times. The rearrangement joins TRBV16 to TRBJ1-4, with D maybe TRBD1 (6 bases). The CDR3 covers 14 residues. V lost 4 bases and J lost 5, with 11 bases in between. CDR1 and CDR2 (germline): KGHSY, FQNENV. The CDR3 sequence: CASSPAGTNEKLFF. CDR3 in DNA: TGTGCCAGCAGCCCCGCTGGGACAAATGAAAAACTGTTTTTT.

The CDR3 sequence: CASSLGQNTGELFF. CDR3 nucleotide sequence: TGCGCCAGCAGCTTGGGGCAGAACACCGGGGAGCTGTTTTTT. This chain joins TRBV5-1 and TRBJ2-2; D uncertain. The germline V and J ends were trimmed by 0 bases and 1 base, with 4 bases remaining between them. The germline V gene encodes CDR1 SGHRS and CDR2 YFSETQ. The CDR3 spans 14 residues.

Here the CDR3 DNA reads TGTGCCAGCAGTTACCGGACTAGCGGGGGTTACAATGAGCAGTTCTTC. Translated: CASSYRTSGGYNEQFF. The rearrangement uses TRBV6-5 and TRBJ2-1; 13 bases align to TRBD2. V gave up 2 bases and J gave up 4 bases; unmatched junction bases: 2. The CDR3 is 16 residues long. Germline CDR1 is MNHEY and CDR2 is SVGAGI.

V is TRBV7-7 and J is TRBJ2-7; 9 bases fit TRBD2. The CDR3 runs 15 residues. Germline CDR1 and CDR2: SSHAT and FNYEAQ (reference sequence). The trim removed 5 bases at V and 6 bases at J, leaving 11 bases unmatched. CDR3 protein: CASSPAASGMGEQYF. The DNA of the CDR3 is TGTGCCAGCAGCCCCGCAGCTAGCGGGATGGGCGAGCAGTACTTC. Complete variable domain (other parts from reference TRBV7-7 and TRBJ2-7): GAGVSQSPRYKVTKRGQDVTLRCDPISSHATLYWYQQALGQGPEFLTYFNYEAQPDKSGLPSDRFSAERPEGSISTLTIQRTEQRDSAMYRCASSPAASGMGEQYFGPGTRLTVT.

The chain carries TRBV7-9 and TRBJ1-5; 7 nucleotides agree with TRBD1. The CDR3 has 13 amino acids. Germline lookup yields CDR1 SEHNR and CDR2 FQNEAQ (reference sequence). V gave up 3 bases and J gave up 7 bases; unmatched junction bases: 3. The CDR3 loop reads CASSFQGGQPQHF. The CDR3 DNA is TGTGCCAGCAGCTTCCAGGGGGGCCAGCCCCAGCATTTT. The full variable domain, its missing parts supplied by reference TRBV7-9 and TRBJ1-5, is DTGVSQNPRHKITKRGQNVTFRCDPISEHNRLYWYRQTLGQGPEFLTYFQNEAQLEKSRLLSDRFSAERPKGSFSTLEIQRTEQGDSAMYLCASSFQGGQPQHFGDGTRLSIL.

V is TRBV5-1 and J is TRBJ2-7; D might be TRBD1 (6 bases). The CDR3 runs to 13 residues. V gave up 2 bases and J gave up 6 bases, with 12 bases separating them. Germline CDR1 and CDR2: SGHRS and YFSETQ. CDR3 amino acids: CASSLGNRAEQYF. Here the CDR3 DNA reads TGCGCCAGCAGCTTAGGAAACAGGGCCGAGCAGTACTTC.

The chain uses TRBV7-3 and TRBJ1-2; D might be TRBD1 (5 bases). With 3 bases removed from V and 4 bases from J, the gap between germline ends came to 12 bases. CDR1 SGHTA and CDR2 FQGTGA come from the germline V gene. The CDR3 is made up of 14 amino acids. The CDR3 is CASSLQGQGYGYTF. The CDR3 DNA reads TGTGCCAGCAGCTTGCAGGGCCAGGGCTATGGCTACACCTTC.

The chain combines TRBV7-8 with TRBJ1-5, with a tentative D call TRBD1 (6 bases). There are 17 residues in the CDR3. The V and J ends lost 5 bases and 4 bases respectively, with 21 bases between them. CDR1 is SGHVS, CDR2 FQNEAQ, per germline. The CDR3 DNA sequence: TGTGCCAGCAGCCCGCAAGGCGACGGGACAAAGAATCAGCCCCAGCATTTT. Protein product: CASSPQGDGTKNQPQHF. Full variable domain (outside the CDR3, taken from reference TRBV7-8 and TRBJ1-5): GAGVSQSPRYKVAKRGQDVALRCDPISGHVSLFWYQQALGQGPEFLTYFQNEAQLDKSGLPSDRFFAERPEGSVSTLKIQRTQQEDSAVYLCASSPQGDGTKNQPQHFGDGTRLSIL.

This chain joins TRBV19 and TRBJ2-5, with 9 bases matching TRBD1. The assigned J gene may be wrong: the sequence end matches TRBJ2-7 better. The CDR3 has 13 residues. The V gene's germline CDR1 is LNHDA and CDR2 SQIVND (reference sequence). In nucleotides, the CDR3 is TGTGCCAGTAGTTGGACAGGGGCCTACGAGCAGTACTTC. Translation gives CASSWTGAYEQYF.

The rearrangement joins TRBV5-4 to TRBJ1-1; 9 positions agree with TRBD1. V was clipped by 8 bases and J by 5 bases; unmatched bases: 7. The CDR3 extends over 13 amino acids. CDR1 and CDR2 from the germline V gene are SGHNT and YYREEE (reference sequence). The DNA for the CDR3 is TGTGCCAGTACAGGGGGCGCTTGGACTGAAGCTTTCTTT. Its translation is CASTGGAWTEAFF.

CDR3 residues: CASSSSGWGTDTQYF. The CDR3 DNA reads as TGTGCCAGCAGCTCTAGCGGGTGGGGCACAGATACGCAGTATTTT. The chain is built from TRBV9 and TRBJ2-3; TRBD2 aligns across 8 bases. CDR3 length: 15 amino acids. Germline values: CDR1 SGDLS, CDR2 YYNGEE. Losses at the gene ends were 4 bases for V and 1 base for J; bases not matched to a gene: 5.

V and J are TRBV9 and TRBJ2-5; 15 bases are a match to TRBD2. After removal of 2 bases from V and 5 bases from J, the junction contained 1 base not matched to a gene. From germline, CDR1 is SGDLS and CDR2 YYNGEE. This CDR3 region has 15 residues. CDR3 in amino acids: CASSVGTSGGETQYF. The CDR3 bases are TGTGCCAGCAGCGTGGGGACTAGCGGGGGGGAGACCCAGTACTTC.

The chain combines TRBV27 with TRBJ2-7; TRBD1 matches at 7 bases. The V gene end was trimmed by 4 bases and the J gene end by 0 bases; junction bases not matched to a gene: 6. The V gene's germline CDR1 is MNHEY and CDR2 SMNVEV (reference sequence). The CDR3 consists of 15 residues. The DNA of the CDR3 is TGTGCCAGCAGTTCGGCAGGGGGTGTCTCCTACGAGCAGTACTTC. As protein: CASSSAGGVSYEQYF.

In its sample, this clone was seen a few times. The rearrangement links TRBV27 to TRBJ2-7, with 8 bases aligning to TRBD2. CDR1 MNHEY and CDR2 SMNVEV come from the germline V gene (reference sequence). CDR3 length: 15 residues. Losses at the gene ends were 5 bases for V and 7 bases for J; bases not matched to a gene: 13. Here the CDR3 reads CASSGGPAGAWEQYF. DNA for the CDR3: TGTGCCAGCAGTGGGGGGCCAGCGGGGGCTTGGGAGCAGTACTTC.

CDR3 sequence (DNA): TGTGCCAGCAGCTTGGGTCAACAGGGGGCTGGAGCAACTAATGAAAAACTGTTTTTT. It translates to CASSLGQQGAGATNEKLFF. This chain links TRBV5-8 with TRBJ1-4, with 9 positions matching TRBD1. CDR1 SGHTS and CDR2 YDEGEE come from the germline V gene. CDR3 size: 19 residues. The trim removed 0 bases at V and 0 bases at J, leaving 9 bases unmatched.

This sequence joins TRBV5-1 and TRBJ2-3; D ambiguous. Germline loops: CDR1 SGHRS, CDR2 YFSETQ. The germline V and J ends were trimmed by 7 bases and 2 bases, with 11 bases remaining between them. The CDR3 has 13 amino acids. The CDR3 is CASPKNSTDTQYF. CDR3 nucleotide sequence: TGCGCCAGCCCTAAGAATTCCACAGATACGCAGTATTTT.

The chain joins TRBV30 to TRBJ2-2; no clear D gene. The V gene's germline CDR1 is GTSNPN and CDR2 SVGIG (reference sequence). V lost 4 bases, J lost 0 bases, and 12 bases lay in between. The CDR3 contains 15 residues. The CDR3 here is CAWIRARANTGELFF. The CDR3 coding sequence is TGTGCCTGGATCCGCGCCCGAGCGAACACCGGGGAGCTGTTTTTT.

The chain couples TRBV2 to TRBJ2-5; D unresolved. V lost 7 bases and J lost 1, with 10 bases in between. Looked up from germline, CDR1 is SNHLY and CDR2 is FYNNEI. This CDR3 region has 13 residues. The CDR3 region is CASTNPSQETQYF. The CDR3 DNA sequence: TGTGCCAGCACCAACCCCAGCCAAGAGACCCAGTACTTC.

This clone has a handful of counts. The V and J genes are TRBV6-1 and TRBJ2-7; 8 nucleotides agree with TRBD1. V was clipped by 2 bases and J by 3 bases; unmatched bases: 9. The CDR3 is 16 residues long. Germline CDR1 and CDR2: MNHNS and SASEGT. The CDR3 loop reads CASSERADRDLYEQYF. DNA of the CDR3: TGTGCCAGCAGTGAAAGGGCGGACAGGGACCTCTACGAGCAGTACTTC.